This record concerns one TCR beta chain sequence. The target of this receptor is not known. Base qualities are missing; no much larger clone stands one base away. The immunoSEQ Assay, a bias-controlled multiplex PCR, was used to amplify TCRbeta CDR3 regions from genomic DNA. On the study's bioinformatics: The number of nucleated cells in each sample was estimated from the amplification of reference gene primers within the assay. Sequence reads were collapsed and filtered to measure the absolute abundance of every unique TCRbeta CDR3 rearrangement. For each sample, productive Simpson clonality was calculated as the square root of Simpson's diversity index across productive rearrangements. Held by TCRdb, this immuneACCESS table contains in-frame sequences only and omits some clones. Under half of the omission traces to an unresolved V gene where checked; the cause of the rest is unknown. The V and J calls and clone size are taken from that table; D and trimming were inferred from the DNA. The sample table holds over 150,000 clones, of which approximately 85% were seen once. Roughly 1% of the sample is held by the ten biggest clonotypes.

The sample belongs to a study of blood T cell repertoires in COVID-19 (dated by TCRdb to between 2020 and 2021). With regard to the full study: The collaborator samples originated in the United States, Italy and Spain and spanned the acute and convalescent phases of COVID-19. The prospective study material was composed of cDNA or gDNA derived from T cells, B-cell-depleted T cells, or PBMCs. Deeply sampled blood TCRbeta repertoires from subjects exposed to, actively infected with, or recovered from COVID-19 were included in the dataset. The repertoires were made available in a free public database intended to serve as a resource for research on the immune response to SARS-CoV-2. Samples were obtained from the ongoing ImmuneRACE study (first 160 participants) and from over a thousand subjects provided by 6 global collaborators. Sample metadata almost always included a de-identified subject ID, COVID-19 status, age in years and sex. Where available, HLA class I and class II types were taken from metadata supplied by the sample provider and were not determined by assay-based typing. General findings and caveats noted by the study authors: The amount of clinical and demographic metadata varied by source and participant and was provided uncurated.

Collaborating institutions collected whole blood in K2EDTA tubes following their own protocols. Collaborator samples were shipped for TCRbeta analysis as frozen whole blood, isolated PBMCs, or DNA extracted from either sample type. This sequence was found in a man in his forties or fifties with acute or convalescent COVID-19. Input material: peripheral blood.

In nucleotides, the sequence is TGTGCCAGCAGTGACAGGGGGGAATTGACTAACTATGGCTACACCTTC. This codes for CASSDRGELTNYGYTF. The rearrangement combines TRBV6-1 with TRBJ1-2; TRBD1 aligns with 7 central bases. CDR1 and CDR2 (MNHNS, SASEGT) derive from the germline V gene. Here V drops 3 bases and J drops 0 bases, and the junction holds 7 bases not matched to any gene. Taken from cysteine to phenylalanine, the CDR3 has 16 residues. Here the CDR3 DNA is all that survives: 48 bases in frame from base 1.